Listed here are 27 T cell receptor beta chains from one sample, sequenced in a study of radiotherapy plus CTLA-4 blockade in lung cancer listed by TCRdb under 2018. Library preparation was by the immunoSEQ multiplex PCR assay. TCRdb's version of the immuneACCESS table is confined to in-frame rearrangements and falls short of the full clone set. An unresolved V gene accounts for under half of the shortfall where checked; the remainder is of unknown origin. Recorded for this sample are 90,000 or so clones; about 80% of them occurred a single time. The ten biggest clones cover over 0.75% of the sample. This specimen consisted of peripheral blood, obtained from a patient treated with radiotherapy plus ipilimumab. The receptors come from a human donor with non-small cell lung cancer who had stable disease on radiotherapy plus ipilimumab.

The J gene is TRBJ2-7, the V gene TRBV7-9, with 7 bases that match TRBD1. Germline lookup yields CDR1 SEHNR and CDR2 FQNEAQ (reference sequence). The V segment lost 2 bases and the J segment 6 bases; nucleotides outside the gene matches: 4. CDR3 length: 13 residues. In nucleotides, the CDR3 is TGTGCCAGCAGCTTAAAAGGGGGCGGCGAGCAGTACTTC. It specifies CASSLKGGGEQYF.

This chain joins TRBV28 and TRBJ2-7; tentative D call: TRBD2 (5 bases). CDR1 is MDHEN and CDR2 is SYDVKM in the germline V gene. This CDR3 is 12 amino acids long. V shed 2 bases and J shed 6 bases, with 8 bases lying between them. CDR3: CASSLIRGEQYF. CDR3 nucleotides: TGTGCCAGCAGTTTAATCCGGGGCGAGCAGTACTTC.

This chain uses TRBV25-1 with TRBJ1-1; D ambiguous. V dropped 9 bases and J dropped 0 bases, with 11 bases sitting between them. The germline CDR1 and CDR2 sequences are MGHDK and SYGVNS. The CDR3 totals 13 residues. CDR3 amino acids: CARNDGLNTEAFF. CDR3 nucleotides: TGTGCCAGAAATGACGGTTTGAACACTGAAGCTTTCTTT.

This clone came up a few times. The chain links TRBV11-3 to TRBJ2-1; D remains unclear. Germline loops: CDR1 SGHNT, CDR2 YENEEA. Trimming cost V 2 bases and J 9 bases, with 8 bases left between them. The CDR3 sequence is 12 residues long. This CDR3 reads CASSLSRSEQFF. DNA for the CDR3: TGTGCCAGCAGCTTAAGCCGGAGTGAGCAGTTCTTC. Full variable domain (rest looked up from reference TRBV11-3 and TRBJ2-1): EAGVVQSPRYKIIEKKQPVAFWCNPISGHNTLYWYLQNLGQGPELLIRYENEEAVDDSQLPKDRFSAERLKGVDSTLKIQPAELGDSAVYLCASSLSRSEQFFGPGTRLTVL.

The chain links TRBV18 to TRBJ2-7, with D unresolved. Germline lookup yields CDR1 KGHSH and CDR2 LQKENI. Trimming removed 5 bases at V and 6 bases at J, with 20 bases between. The CDR3 loop spans 15 amino acids. CDR3 protein: CASSSDKGRLSEQYF. Here the CDR3 DNA reads TGTGCCAGCTCATCAGACAAAGGACGTCTAAGCGAGCAGTACTTC.

V and J are TRBV5-4 and TRBJ1-2; 9 bases line up with TRBD1. The V gene's germline CDR1 is SGHNT and CDR2 YYREEE (reference sequence). Trimming at V came to 4 bases and at J to 5 bases, leaving 9 bases not matched to a gene. This CDR3 region has 15 residues. CDR3: CASSGRDRELYGYTF. Here the CDR3 DNA reads TGTGCCAGCAGCGGCCGGGACAGGGAACTATATGGCTACACCTTC. The full variable domain, completed using reference TRBV5-4 and TRBJ1-2, is ETGVTQSPTHLIKTRGQQVTLRCSSQSGHNTVSWYQQALGQGPQFIFQYYREEENGRGNFPPRFSGLQFPNYSSELNVNALELDDSALYLCASSGRDRELYGYTFGSGTRLTVV.

The chain joins TRBV10-1 to TRBJ2-2; a weak D match, TRBD2 (5 bases). The CDR3 sequence is 14 residues long. Germline CDR1 WNHNN, CDR2 SYGVQD (reference sequence). V shed 7 bases and J shed 5 bases, with 14 bases lying between them. CDR3 sequence (DNA): TGCGCCAGCAAGAGGGATGCAAAGACCGGGGAGCTGTTTTTT. It is translated as CASKRDAKTGELFF.

The chain recombines TRBV9 with TRBJ2-5; 8 bases align to TRBD2. The DNA end is a closer match to TRBJ2-7, so the J assignment may be wrong. The CDR3 contains 15 residues. Per the germline V gene, CDR1 is SGDLS and CDR2 is YYNGEE. The CDR3 sequence: CASSVDGRGFYEQYF. In nucleotides, the CDR3 is TGTGCCAGCAGCGTCGACGGGAGGGGCTTCTACGAGCAGTACTTC.

This chain links TRBV10-1 with TRBJ2-1, with 9 bases matching TRBD2. J lost 9 bases, V lost 4 bases, and 4 bases had no gene match. The germline gives CDR1 WNHNN, CDR2 SYGVQD (reference sequence). The CDR3 loop spans 13 amino acids. The CDR3 DNA follows: TGCGCCAGCAGTGGGACTAGCGAGGCTGAGCAGTTCTTC. Protein: CASSGTSEAEQFF.

The genes are TRBV2 and TRBJ2-2; 8 nucleotides agree with TRBD1. Unmatched junction bases numbered 7, after V lost 10 bases and J lost 0 bases. CDR1 and CDR2 (germline): SNHLY, FYNNEI. The CDR3 has 15 residues. In nucleotides, the CDR3 is TGTGCCACTAGACAGGGGACCCCGAACACCGGGGAGCTGTTTTTT. This codes for CATRQGTPNTGELFF.

The chain uses TRBV30 and TRBJ2-2, with D perhaps being TRBD1 or TRBD2 (5 bases each). This CDR3 is built from 14 residues. The germline V gene encodes CDR1 GTSNPN and CDR2 SVGIG (reference sequence). V dropped 5 bases and J dropped 2 bases, with 12 bases sitting between them. The CDR3 loop reads CAWGDGPNTGELFF. The CDR3 nucleotides read TGTGCCTGGGGGGACGGGCCTAACACCGGGGAGCTGTTTTTT.

The chain carries TRBV5-1 and TRBJ2-3; 7 bases map to TRBD2. Germline CDR1 SGHRS, CDR2 YFSETQ. This CDR3 is 15 amino acids long. Germline trimming cut 1 base from V and 6 bases from J; bases unmatched to any gene: 8. CDR3 in amino acids: CASSLRGLEKDTQYF. CDR3 bases: TGCGCCAGCAGCTTGCGCGGACTAGAGAAGGATACGCAGTATTTT.

The chain couples TRBV7-6 to TRBJ2-3; D perhaps matches TRBD2 (5 bases). CDR3 size: 13 residues. V lost 3 bases to trimming and J lost 4 bases, with 8 bases between them. Germline-derived CDR1 and CDR2 are SGHVS and FNYEAQ. The CDR3: CASSFSEADTQYF. CDR3 nucleotides: TGTGCCAGCAGCTTTAGCGAAGCAGATACGCAGTATTTT.

A word on this clone: Additional DNA sequences in this sample encode the identical CDR3. The chain links TRBV27 to TRBJ2-7; 10 nucleotides agree with TRBD2. V shed 5 bases, J shed 2 bases, and the junction held 9 bases outside the gene matches. This CDR3 comprises 16 residues. From germline, CDR1 is MNHEY and CDR2 SMNVEV (reference sequence). The CDR3 bases are TGTGCCAGCAGTCGCCCGGGACTAGCGAATACCTACGAGCAGTACTTC. Translation gives CASSRPGLANTYEQYF.

The chain combines TRBV5-6 with TRBJ1-4; D remains unclear. This CDR3 is built from 15 residues. In germline, CDR1 is SGHDT, CDR2 YYEEEE. V was cut by 3 bases and J by 0 bases, with 9 bases left in between. This CDR3 is CASSYNSATNEKLFF. The CDR3 DNA is TGTGCCAGCAGCTATAACAGTGCAACTAATGAAAAACTGTTTTTT.

The DNA for the CDR3 is TGTGCCAGCAGCCAGGGGGCCTCCTACGAGCAGTACTTC. Encoded protein: CASSQGASYEQYF. The chain uses TRBV6-5 and TRBJ2-7; TRBD1 matches at 8 bases. The CDR3 is 13 amino acids. After removal of 6 bases from V and 0 bases from J, the junction contained 1 base not matched to a gene. Germline loops: CDR1 MNHEY, CDR2 SVGAGI.

This clone was seen just once. V gene TRBV2 combines with J gene TRBJ2-3; D remains ambiguous. From germline, CDR1 is SNHLY and CDR2 FYNNEI. This CDR3 comprises 13 residues. V gave up 5 bases and J gave up 2 bases, with 8 bases separating them. CDR3 amino acids: CASSFDLTDTQYF. Here the CDR3 DNA reads TGTGCCAGCAGTTTTGACCTCACAGATACGCAGTATTTT.

The CDR3 DNA is TGTGCCAGTAGTATGCTTCCGTCGCGGGACTATGAGCAGTTCTTC. Translation: CASSMLPSRDYEQFF. The chain couples TRBV19 to TRBJ2-1; TRBD2 is a possible D gene (6 bases). This CDR3 has 15 amino acids. V lost 3 bases and J 8 bases, leaving 17 bases between the germline ends. In germline, CDR1 is LNHDA, CDR2 SQIVND (reference sequence).

This sequence joins TRBV18 and TRBJ1-5; the match to TRBD1 covers 7 bases. With V trimmed by 2 bases and J by 2 bases, 6 bases remained unmatched. From germline, CDR1 is KGHSH and CDR2 LQKENI. The CDR3 spans 16 residues. CDR3 residues: CASSPSQGGGNQPQHF. The CDR3 nucleotides are TGTGCCAGCTCACCATCCCAGGGGGGAGGCAATCAGCCCCAGCATTTT.

The chain couples TRBV19 to TRBJ1-5, with 8 nucleotides matching TRBD1. Germline lookup yields CDR1 LNHDA and CDR2 SQIVND (reference sequence). Trimming at V came to 7 bases and at J to 5 bases, leaving 7 bases not matched to a gene. The CDR3 is 14 amino acids. In DNA, the CDR3 is TGTGCCAGTAACCCGACAGGGGCGGATCAGCCCCAGCATTTT. This encodes CASNPTGADQPQHF. Using reference TRBV19 and TRBJ1-5 for the parts outside the CDR3, the full variable domain is DGGITQSPKYLFRKEGQNVTLSCEQNLNHDAMYWYRQDPGQGLRLIYYSQIVNDFQKGDIAEGYSVSREKKESFPLTVTSAQKNPTAFYLCASNPTGADQPQHFGDGTRLSIL.

The chain combines TRBV7-2 with TRBJ1-1, with a weak D call TRBD1 (5 bases). Deletions cut 0 bases from V and 7 bases from J, with 18 bases between. This CDR3 contains 16 residues. Germline CDR1 is SGHTA and CDR2 is FQGNSA. The DNA of the CDR3 is TGTGCCAGCAGCTTAGCAAAACGGGGTGGGGCGAATGAAGCTTTCTTT. This codes for CASSLAKRGGANEAFF. Based on the CDR3 plus reference TRBV7-2 and TRBJ1-1, the full variable domain is GAGVSQSPSNKVTEKGKDVELRCDPISGHTALYWYRQSLGQGLEFLIYFQGNSAPDKSGLPSDRFSAERTGGSVSTLTIQRTQQEDSAVYLCASSLAKRGGANEAFFGQGTRLTVV.

The chain employs TRBV2 and TRBJ1-1; TRBD1 is a possible D gene (6 bases). The CDR3 loop spans 13 amino acids. Trimming cost V 6 bases and J 6 bases, with 14 bases left between them. Germline loops: CDR1 SNHLY, CDR2 FYNNEI. The CDR3 nucleotides read TGTGCCAGCAGCGGGACAATCATGGCTGAAGCTTTCTTT. As protein: CASSGTIMAEAFF.

Written as DNA, the CDR3 is TGTGCCACCCCAAGGCGGGAGGACACCGGGGAGCTGTTTTTT. Translated: CATPRREDTGELFF. The rearrangement links TRBV19 to TRBJ2-2; 8 nucleotides line up with TRBD2. Losses at the gene ends were 10 bases for V and 3 bases for J; bases not matched to a gene: 7. CDR1 is LNHDA, CDR2 SQIVND, per germline (reference sequence). This CDR3 comprises 14 residues.

The rearrangement uses TRBV30 and TRBJ2-4; D gene uncertain. This CDR3 comprises 16 residues. CDR1 and CDR2 from the germline V gene are GTSNPN and SVGIG (reference sequence). The V and J ends lost 3 bases and 0 bases respectively, with 15 bases between them. The CDR3 sequence is CAWSGPTLLAKNIQYF. Here the CDR3 DNA reads TGTGCCTGGAGCGGGCCTACATTACTAGCCAAAAACATTCAGTACTTC.

The chain uses TRBV18 and TRBJ1-6, with no clear D. Germline CDR1 and CDR2: KGHSH and LQKENI. The CDR3 is 17 amino acids. V lost 1 base, J lost 8 bases, and 18 bases lay in between. DNA of the CDR3: TGTGCCAGCTCACCACGAACACCTAGTATTAGCGATTCACCCCTCCACTTT. It encodes CASSPRTPSISDSPLHF.

V usage is TRBV6-1 and J usage is TRBJ2-1, with a weak D call TRBD2 (5 bases). Germline V gives CDR1 MNHNS, CDR2 SASEGT. The V and J ends lost 6 bases and 10 bases respectively, with 13 bases between them. The CDR3 runs 12 residues. CDR3 nucleotides: TGTGCCAGCAGGGAGGACTTCCGGGAGCAGTTCTTC. Its translation is CASREDFREQFF.

The chain recombines TRBV11-2 with TRBJ2-3, with 10 bases fitting TRBD2. The CDR3 has 16 amino acids. The germline V gene has CDR1 SGHAT and CDR2 FQNNGV. J lost 4 bases, V lost 5 bases, and 9 bases had no gene match. The CDR3 spells CASSPLAGGRPDTQYF. The CDR3 DNA reads as TGTGCCAGCAGCCCCTTAGCGGGAGGAAGGCCAGATACGCAGTATTTT.